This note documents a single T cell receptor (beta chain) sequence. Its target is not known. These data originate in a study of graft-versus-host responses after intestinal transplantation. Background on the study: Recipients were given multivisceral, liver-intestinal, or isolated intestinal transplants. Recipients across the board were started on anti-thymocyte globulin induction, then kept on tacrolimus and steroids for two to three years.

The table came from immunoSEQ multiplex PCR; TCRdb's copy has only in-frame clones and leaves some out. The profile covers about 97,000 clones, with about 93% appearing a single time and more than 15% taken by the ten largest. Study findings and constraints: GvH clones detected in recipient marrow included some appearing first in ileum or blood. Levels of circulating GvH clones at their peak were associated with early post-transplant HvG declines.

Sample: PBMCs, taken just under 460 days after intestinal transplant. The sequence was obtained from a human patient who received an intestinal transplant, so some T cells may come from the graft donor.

The CDR3 sequence: CASSYPPGTSGNTIYF. DNA of the CDR3: TGTGCCAGCAGTTACCCACCCGGGACGTCTGGAAACACCATATATTTT. The genes are TRBV6-5 and TRBJ1-3; TRBD1 might be the D (5 bases). Per the germline V gene, CDR1 is MNHEY and CDR2 is SVGAGI. This CDR3 contains 16 residues. Trimming cost V 2 bases and J 1 base, with 12 bases left between them.